The source of this TCR beta chain is a study of T cell responses to AZD1222 COVID-19 vaccine. This table comes from immunoSEQ multiplex PCR, and its TCRdb copy is limited to in-frame clones, with some not included. The sample carries 60,000 to 95,000 clones, 87% recorded once. Losses at the gene ends were 4 bases for V and 6 bases for J; bases not matched to a gene: 15. Germline CDR1 reads SGHTA; CDR2 reads FQGNSA. The CDR3 is made up of 18 amino acids. This chain links TRBV7-2 with TRBJ1-2; 12 positions agree with TRBD1. The material was peripheral blood, obtained 28 days after the second AZD1222 dose. This TCR was recovered from an adult who received the AZD1222 COVID-19 vaccine. DNA of the CDR3: TGTGCCAGCAGCTCCATTCCGGGACAGGGGGCCCTGGCCGATGGCTACACCTTC. Encoded protein: CASSSIPGQGALADGYTF.